This is a list of T cell receptor beta chains from one sample in a study of OX40 agonist ivuxolimab in advanced cancers. Profiled with immunoSEQ multiplex PCR; TCRdb holds only in-frame clones, not every one. The profile shows tens of thousands of clones, 80% to 90% of them singletons. The specimen comprised CD4+ or CD8+ T cells sorted from blood, sampled in a trial of the OX40 agonist ivuxolimab. These receptor sequences come from an adult with an advanced solid tumor such as melanoma, head and neck, liver or kidney cancer. Each CDR3 is given with its conserved first and last residue. Each record gives: clone size, J gene, D gene, V gene, CDR3 DNA, CDR3 protein. A D gene is named only where the DNA matches it firmly. Only part of the rows carry a size: once, few, many, or a class if the clone is expanded.

>NA|TRBJ2-2|NA|TRBV5-6
TGTGCCAGCAGCTTGGGGGGGACGAACACCGGGGAGCTGTTTTTT
CASSLGGTNTGELFF
>NA|TRBJ2-5|TRBD2|TRBV30
TGTGCCTGGAGTACCAGGACTAGGAAAGAGACCCAGTACTTC
CAWSTRTRKETQYF
>once|TRBJ1-5|NA|TRBV28
TGTGCCAGCAGTTTATGGGGCAGCAATCAGCCCCAGCATTTT
CASSLWGSNQPQHF
>NA|TRBJ1-5|TRBD1|TRBV6-1
TGTGCCAGCAGTGGTACAGGGGGCCTGGGCAATCAGCCCCAGCATTTT
CASSGTGGLGNQPQHF
>NA|TRBJ2-1|NA|TRBV5-6
TGTGCCAGCAGCTTGTCGGGCAGATACAATGAGCAGTTCTTC
CASSLSGRYNEQFF
>NA|TRBJ2-6|TRBD1|TRBV7-3
TGTGCCAGCAGCTTAATGGGACAGGGGGCGTCTGGGGCCAACGTCCTGACTTTC
CASSLMGQGASGANVLTF
>NA|TRBJ2-1|NA|TRBV7-9
TGTGCCAGCACCCCGAAGTTGTCCTACAATGAGCAGTTCTTC
CASTPKLSYNEQFF
>NA|TRBJ2-5|NA|TRBV5-1
TGCGCCAGCAGCCCGCGTAGGGGGGAGGAGACCCAGTACTTC
CASSPRRGEETQYF
>NA|TRBJ2-1|NA|TRBV7-3
TGTGCCAGCAGTCCCGGTAATGAGCGGTTCTTC
CASSPGNERFF
>once|TRBJ1-5|NA|TRBV2
TGTGCCAGCAGTGAATCAGGGTTGAGCAATCAGCCCCAGCATTTT
CASSESGLSNQPQHF
>NA|TRBJ2-1|TRBD1|TRBV5-1
TGCGCCAGCAGCACCGGGACAGGCCTGTACAATGAGCAGTTCTTC
CASSTGTGLYNEQFF
>NA|TRBJ2-3|NA|TRBV9
TGTGCCAGCAGCGTGACTCCCGGTCCCCTCACAGATACGCAGTATTTT
CASSVTPGPLTDTQYF
>NA|TRBJ2-7|TRBD2|TRBV6-5
TGTGCCAGCTCCTCCGGGGCGGGGGAAGACTACGAGCAGTACTTC
CASSSGAGEDYEQYF
>NA|TRBJ2-7|NA|TRBV2
TGTGCCAGCAGTGTTGCGAGCGGGCTCTCCTACGAGCAGTACTTC
CASSVASGLSYEQYF
>NA|TRBJ2-3|TRBD1|TRBV28
TGTGCCAGCAGTCCAGGGGGCTACCGCACAGATACGCAGTATTTT
CASSPGGYRTDTQYF
>NA|TRBJ2-1|NA|TRBV18
TGTGCCAGCTCACCACCAGTTGGACGGGTTTACAATGAGCAGTTCTTC
CASSPPVGRVYNEQFF
>NA|TRBJ2-7|TRBD1|TRBV11-3
TGTGCCAGCAGCCCCGGGCCAGGGGGCGGGTACGAGCAGTACTTC
CASSPGPGGGYEQYF
>NA|TRBJ1-2|TRBD1|TRBV16
TGTGCCAGCAGCTCGACAGGGGGCAAGTATGGCTACACCTTC
CASSSTGGKYGYTF
>NA|TRBJ2-3|TRBD1|TRBV7-9
TGTGCCAGCAGCTTAGGGGGACAGGGAAGCACAGATACGCAGTATTTT
CASSLGGQGSTDTQYF
>NA|TRBJ1-1|NA|TRBV28
TGTGCCAGCAGTTTAATACAGATGAACACTGAAGCTTTCTTT
CASSLIQMNTEAFF
>once|TRBJ1-2|TRBD1|TRBV6-1
TGTGCCAGCAGAAGGGGACAGGGGGCGAGCTATGGCTACACCTTC
CASRRGQGASYGYTF
>NA|TRBJ2-1|NA|TRBV12-5
TGTGCTAGTGGCCGAGGACTCCGGAGGGATGAGCAGTTCTTC
CASGRGLRRDEQFF